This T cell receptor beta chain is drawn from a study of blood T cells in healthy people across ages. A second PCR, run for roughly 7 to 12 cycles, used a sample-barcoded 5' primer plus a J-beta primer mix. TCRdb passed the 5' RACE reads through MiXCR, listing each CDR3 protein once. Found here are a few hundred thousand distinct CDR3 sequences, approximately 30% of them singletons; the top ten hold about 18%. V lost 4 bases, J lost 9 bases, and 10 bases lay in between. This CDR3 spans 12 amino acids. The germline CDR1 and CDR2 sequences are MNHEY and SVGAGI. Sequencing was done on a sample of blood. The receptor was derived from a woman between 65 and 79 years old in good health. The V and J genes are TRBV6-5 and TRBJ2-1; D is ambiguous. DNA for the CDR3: TGTGCCAGCAGTTCCCCAGGAACTGAGCAGTTCTTC. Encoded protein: CASSSPGTEQFF.